Listed here are 20 T cell receptor beta chains from one sample, sequenced in a study of T cell responses to AZD1222 COVID-19 vaccine (dated by TCRdb to about 2021). Receptor amplification or capture employed the immunoSEQ multiplex PCR assay. The table comes from immuneACCESS by way of TCRdb, which keeps in-frame sequences with V and J called. Part of the clones is missing from these tables; in studies checked, under half for an unresolved V gene and the rest for unknown reasons. This sample holds around 84,000 clones; about 85% were observed only once. Together, the top ten hold approximately 1.5% of the sample. What the time point label conveys for this sample: baseline before first vaccination. This sample comprised peripheral blood, obtained on day 0 of AZD1222 vaccination. All receptors derive from an adult in good health.

This clone was observed a single time. This chain uses TRBV11-2 with TRBJ2-7; unclear D gene. The V gene lost 1 base and the J gene lost 3 bases, with 10 bases spanning the gap. This CDR3 has 14 amino acids. CDR1 and CDR2 from the germline V gene are SGHAT and FQNNGV. CDR3 protein: CASSLVLTGYEQYF. The CDR3, as DNA: TGTGCCAGCAGCTTAGTGCTAACGGGCTACGAGCAGTACTTC.

The chain joins TRBV14 to TRBJ2-1; tentatively, D is TRBD2 (6 bases). The V and J ends lost 3 bases and 2 bases respectively, with 11 bases between them. There are 15 residues in the CDR3. Germline V lookup: CDR1 SGHDN, CDR2 FVKESK. The CDR3 DNA sequence: TGTGCCAGCAGCCAGGGGTTAGCGGCCTACAATGAGCAGTTCTTC. Residues: CASSQGLAAYNEQFF.

This clone was recorded only once. The chain links TRBV2 to TRBJ2-2; D is possibly TRBD1 (6 bases). CDR1 is SNHLY and CDR2 is FYNNEI in the germline V gene. The CDR3 totals 14 residues. Trimming cost V 7 bases and J 7 bases, with 16 bases left between them. The CDR3 is CASNSRGEIGELFF. CDR3 DNA: TGTGCCAGCAATAGCAGGGGCGAAATCGGGGAGCTGTTTTTT.

The chain links TRBV6-6 to TRBJ2-3; 10 bases align to TRBD2. The trim removed 2 bases at V and 4 bases at J, leaving 6 bases unmatched. The CDR3 runs to 16 residues. Per germline, CDR1 MNHNY and CDR2 SVGAGI (reference sequence). The CDR3 DNA sequence: TGTGCCAGCAGTTACCCGGGACTAGCGACATCAGATACGCAGTATTTT. The encoded protein is CASSYPGLATSDTQYF.

The V gene is TRBV30, the J gene TRBJ1-6, with D perhaps matching TRBD1 (6 bases). Germline V gene data show CDR1 as GTSNPN and CDR2 as SVGIG (reference sequence). Trimming removed 5 bases at V and 10 bases at J, with 15 bases between. CDR3 length: 13 amino acids. The CDR3 DNA sequence: TGTGCCTGGGCTACTATGGGGGCCTCACCCCTCCACTTT. Amino acid sequence: CAWATMGASPLHF.

The genes are TRBV25-1 and TRBJ2-2; D is undetermined. Germline V lookup: CDR1 MGHDK, CDR2 SYGVNS. CDR3 length: 13 amino acids. Trimming stripped 5 bases from V and 1 base from J, with 5 bases between. The CDR3 is CASSYENTGELFF. For the CDR3, the DNA is TGTGCCAGCAGTTACGAGAACACCGGGGAGCTGTTTTTT.

V is TRBV19 and J is TRBJ2-7; 12 bases agree with TRBD1. The V gene end was trimmed by 2 bases and the J gene end by 7 bases; junction bases not matched to a gene: 9. The germline CDR1 and CDR2 sequences are LNHDA and SQIVND (reference sequence). The CDR3 sequence is 16 residues long. The CDR3 coding sequence is TGTGCCAGTAGTATAAGACCGGGACAGGGGGCTCGGGAGCAGTACTTC. Translated, it gives CASSIRPGQGAREQYF.

The chain is built from TRBV18 and TRBJ1-1; D uncertain. Trimming took 4 bases from V and 4 from J, leaving 13 bases between them. The V gene's germline CDR1 is KGHSH and CDR2 LQKENI. The CDR3 contains 14 residues. DNA of the CDR3: TGTGCCAGCTCACTATTGCAGGATTCCACTGAAGCTTTCTTT. It specifies CASSLLQDSTEAFF.

This chain links TRBV9 with TRBJ1-2, with a possible D match to TRBD1 (5 bases). The CDR3 consists of 17 residues. The V gene lost 3 bases and the J gene lost 4 bases, with 22 bases spanning the gap. Germline V gives CDR1 SGDLS, CDR2 YYNGEE. DNA for the CDR3: TGTGCCAGCAGCGAGGGGAGCGTTAGCCCTTTTCTCTATGGCTACACCTTC. This sequence encodes CASSEGSVSPFLYGYTF.

The V gene is TRBV5-8, the J gene TRBJ2-7; tentatively, D is TRBD2 (5 bases). The CDR3 is 14 amino acids. V dropped 1 base and J dropped 3 bases, with 11 bases sitting between them. CDR1 is SGHTS, CDR2 YDEGEE, per germline. CDR3 in DNA: TGTGCCAGCAGCTTGTGGACTCTAAACTACGAGCAGTACTTC. It codes for CASSLWTLNYEQYF. Supplemented by reference TRBV5-8 and TRBJ2-7, the full variable domain reads EAGVTQSPTHLIKTRGQQATLRCSPISGHTSVYWYQQALGLGLQFLLWYDEGEERNRGNFPPRFSGRQFPNYSSELNVNALELEDSALYLCASSLWTLNYEQYFGPGTRLTVT.

The chain recombines TRBV19 with TRBJ2-1; TRBD2 agrees at 10 bases. Germline CDR1 is LNHDA and CDR2 is SQIVND (reference sequence). The J segment lost 10 bases and the V segment lost 5 bases, leaving 8 bases of the junction unmatched. CDR3 size: 14 residues. CDR3 DNA: TGTGCCAGTAGTGATGGACTAGCGGCTATCGAGCAGTTCTTC. It yields the protein CASSDGLAAIEQFF.

The rearrangement uses TRBV4-2 and TRBJ1-5; D is ambiguous. The CDR3 sequence is 16 residues long. Germline-derived CDR1 and CDR2 are LGHNA and YNFKEQ. Trimming took off 0 bases at V and 6 bases at J, with 15 bases between the two ends. CDR3 amino acids: CASSQDGYSAAQPQHF. The CDR3 bases are TGTGCCAGCAGCCAAGACGGTTATAGTGCGGCTCAGCCCCAGCATTTT.

The chain recombines TRBV19 with TRBJ1-4; D is possibly TRBD1 (5 bases). The V end was cut by 8 bases, the J end by 4 bases, with 11 bases between. This CDR3 is built from 13 residues. Germline V gene data show CDR1 as LNHDA and CDR2 as SQIVND (reference sequence). The CDR3 sequence is CASSTALNEKLFF. The CDR3, as DNA: TGTGCCAGTTCGACAGCACTTAATGAAAAACTGTTTTTT.

This rearrangement joins TRBV18 to TRBJ2-1; D uncertain. The CDR3 loop spans 16 amino acids. CDR1 is KGHSH, CDR2 LQKENI, per germline. The V end was cut by 8 bases, the J end by 6 bases, with 23 bases between. The CDR3 DNA reads TGTGCCAGCCTTAAGGAAGAACCAACCCCTTTCAATGAGCAGTTCTTC. Translated, it gives CASLKEEPTPFNEQFF.

The gene calls are TRBV5-1 and TRBJ2-2, with D unresolved. In germline, CDR1 is SGHRS, CDR2 YFSETQ. The CDR3 is 14 residues long. Trimming pared 4 bases from V and 7 bases from J, leaving 14 bases between. CDR3 amino acids: CASSVDRKGGELFF. DNA for the CDR3: TGCGCCAGCAGCGTCGACCGGAAGGGCGGGGAGCTGTTTTTT.

This chain uses TRBV7-9 with TRBJ1-5; D is unresolved. V gave up 2 bases and J gave up 5 bases, with 7 bases separating them. The CDR3 runs to 13 residues. CDR1 is SEHNR, CDR2 FQNEAQ, per germline (reference sequence). As DNA, the CDR3 is TGTGCCAGCAGCTTACGGAGAGATCAGCCCCAGCATTTT. Amino acid sequence: CASSLRRDQPQHF.

The V and J genes are TRBV5-4 and TRBJ2-7; D is undetermined. Trimming removed 1 base at V and 3 bases at J, with 5 bases between. The germline CDR1 and CDR2 sequences are SGHNT and YYREEE (reference sequence). There are 12 residues in the CDR3. CDR3 residues: CASSLSSYEQYF. CDR3 nucleotides: TGTGCCAGCAGCTTGTCGAGCTACGAGCAGTACTTC.

This clone was picked up a small number of times. The V call is TRBV19, the J call TRBJ2-1, with TRBD2 matching 9 bases. After removal of 4 bases from V and 4 bases from J, the junction contained 14 bases not matched to a gene. The CDR3 has 18 residues. Germline V lookup: CDR1 LNHDA, CDR2 SQIVND (reference sequence). CDR3: CASSKGPLAGVEYNEQFF. DNA for the CDR3: TGTGCCAGTAGTAAGGGACCCTTAGCGGGAGTGGAGTACAATGAGCAGTTCTTC.

The chain joins TRBV19 to TRBJ1-1; 7 positions agree with TRBD1. V was clipped by 5 bases and J by 1 base; unmatched bases: 4. This CDR3 is 14 amino acids long. Per germline, CDR1 LNHDA and CDR2 SQIVND (reference sequence). CDR3 in DNA: TGTGCCAGTAGTCTCCGGGACAGGAACACTGAAGCTTTCTTT. It translates to CASSLRDRNTEAFF.

In its sample, this clone was seen a few times. The chain has TRBV6-5 and TRBJ2-7; D is tentatively TRBD1 or TRBD2 (5 bases each). Deletions cut 0 bases from V and 4 bases from J, with 13 bases between. Germline assignment: CDR1 MNHEY and CDR2 SVGAGI. CDR3 length: 15 residues. CDR3 sequence: CASSYSRSGSYEQYF. DNA for the CDR3: TGTGCCAGCAGTTACTCGAGGTCAGGGAGTTACGAGCAGTACTTC.